This T cell receptor beta chain comes out of a study of T cell repertoires in cytomegalovirus infection. Study-level information: CMV infection plus the matching HLA type was flagged by public TCR beta signatures.

The sample holds a few counts of this clonotype. Its antigen is as yet unknown. Trimming pared 2 bases from V and 8 bases from J, leaving 15 bases between. The CDR3 contains 15 residues. Per the germline V gene, CDR1 is SGHTA and CDR2 is FQGTGA. Via MiXCR, TCRdb re-called the reads, giving one row per CDR3 protein. The table shows 650,000 to 900,000 distinct CDR3 sequences, with 25% to 30% occurring only once. Sequences were derived from cultured CD8+ T cells from PBMCs, sampled from culture after CMV antigen stimulation. This receptor was taken from a human donor in good health (CMV status not recorded). Some clones in this sample may be carry-over from other donors' samples. This chain uses TRBV7-3 with TRBJ2-2; unclear D gene. CDR3 region: CASSLVSAAEGELFF. In DNA form, the CDR3 reads TGTGCCAGCAGCTTAGTCAGCGCAGCCGAAGGGGAGCTGTTTTTT.